This T cell receptor (beta chain) came from a study of cytomegalovirus exposure and HLA in healthy donors. Study findings and constraints: The study carried out a later analysis of TCR beta sequences. It associated 15,000 to 20,000 of them with specific HLA alleles at a false discovery rate of 0.05. Apparent HLA restriction characterized most CMV-associated TCR beta chains in a later analysis. The likely explanation for a cluster of highly shared sequence variants was sequencing artifact.

Concerning this clone: Its antigen is as yet unknown.

PCR involved 60 Vbeta and 13 Jbeta primers. Per the study methods: A later analysis counted roughly 74 million unique TCR beta chains, 10 million to 12 million shared. Data came from immunoSEQ multiplex PCR; TCRdb stores just in-frame clones and leaves some out. Clone size and the V and J calls come from that table; the DNA yielded D and trimming. The sample table sets out tens of thousands of clones. Sample: PBMCs. The clonotype was recovered from a male donor in good health and CMV-seronegative.

The CDR3 protein is CASSPLAAGGYEQYF. CDR3 sequence (DNA): TGCGCCAGCAGCCCGCTGGCAGCGGGCGGCTACGAGCAGTACTTC. This sequence joins TRBV4-1 and TRBJ2-7; a possible D gene is TRBD2 (6 bases). V was trimmed by 4 bases and J by 3 bases, leaving 16 bases between them. The V gene's germline CDR1 is MGHRA and CDR2 YSYEKL. CDR3 length equals 15 residues.